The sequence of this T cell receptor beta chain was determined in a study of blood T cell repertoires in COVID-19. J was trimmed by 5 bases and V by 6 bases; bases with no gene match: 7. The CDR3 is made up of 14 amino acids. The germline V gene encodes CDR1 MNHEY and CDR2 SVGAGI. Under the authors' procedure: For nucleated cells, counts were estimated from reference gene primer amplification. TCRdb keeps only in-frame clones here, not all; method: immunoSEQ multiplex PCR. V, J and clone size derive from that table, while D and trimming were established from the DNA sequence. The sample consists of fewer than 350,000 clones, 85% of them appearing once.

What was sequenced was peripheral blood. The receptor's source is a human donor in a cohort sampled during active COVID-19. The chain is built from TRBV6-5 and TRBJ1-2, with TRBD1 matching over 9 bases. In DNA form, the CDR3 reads TGTGCCAGCAGGACGACAGGGGGTCGGTATGGCTACACCTTC. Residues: CASRTTGGRYGYTF.